In its sample, the clone carrying this T cell receptor (beta chain) was seen many times. One entry per CDR3 protein results from TCRdb running MiXCR on the RT-PCR reads. Of roughly 540,000 distinct CDR3 sequences detected, roughly 23% appear once; the ten largest clones hold 2.8%. The record originates from a study of response to subunit inactivated influenza vaccine. In addition, the sample was reused for a study of T cells expressing NK-cell markers. That work contributes: Beta-chain TCR cDNA was generated via 5'RACE template switching with UMIs. Within the sequenced cohort of eight donors, seven exhibited HCMV seropositivity and one was seronegative.

Sequenced here: CD4+ T cells sorted from PBMCs, sampled less than 13 days after vaccination. The receptor was isolated from a middle-aged man who received an inactivated influenza vaccine.

The CDR3 loop reads CASSLGDSKNIQYF. The CDR3 nucleotides are TGTGCCAGCAGCTTAGGCGACAGCAAAAACATTCAGTACTTC. The V and J genes are TRBV7-2 and TRBJ2-4, with D perhaps matching TRBD1 (5 bases). Trimming took 1 base from V and 3 from J, leaving 7 bases between them. This CDR3 contains 14 residues. Looked up from germline, CDR1 is SGHTA and CDR2 is FQGNSA.